This T cell receptor (beta chain) was captured by sequencing in a study of immune evolution from preneoplasia to lung adenocarcinoma. As for the study in general: HLA loss of heterozygosity: about 7% AIS, under 19% MIA, roughly 30% ADC, none AAH. Study conclusions and caveats: Normal lung had the highest top T cell clone frequencies.

In germline, CDR1 is WNHNN, CDR2 SYGVQD (reference sequence). The CDR3 runs to 19 residues. V lost 0 bases to trimming and J lost 2 bases; unmatched junction nucleotides: 9. Note on this clone: Its target is not known.

Sequenced by immunoSEQ multiplex PCR; TCRdb stores in-frame clones only, minus some. The table includes 9,000 or so clones, around 90% detected once. Between the mid-2010s and the late 2010s, patients underwent resection in Japan or China. This sequence was found in a person aged 70 to 85 with invasive lung adenocarcinoma. The V call is TRBV10-1, the J call TRBJ2-5; TRBD2 matches at 13 bases. Sequencing was carried out using FFPE invasive lung adenocarcinoma tissue. This chain's CDR3 is CASSESSGGLAGSQETQYF. The CDR3 region has the DNA TGCGCCAGCAGTGAGTCGAGTGGGGGACTAGCGGGGTCTCAAGAGACCCAGTACTTC.